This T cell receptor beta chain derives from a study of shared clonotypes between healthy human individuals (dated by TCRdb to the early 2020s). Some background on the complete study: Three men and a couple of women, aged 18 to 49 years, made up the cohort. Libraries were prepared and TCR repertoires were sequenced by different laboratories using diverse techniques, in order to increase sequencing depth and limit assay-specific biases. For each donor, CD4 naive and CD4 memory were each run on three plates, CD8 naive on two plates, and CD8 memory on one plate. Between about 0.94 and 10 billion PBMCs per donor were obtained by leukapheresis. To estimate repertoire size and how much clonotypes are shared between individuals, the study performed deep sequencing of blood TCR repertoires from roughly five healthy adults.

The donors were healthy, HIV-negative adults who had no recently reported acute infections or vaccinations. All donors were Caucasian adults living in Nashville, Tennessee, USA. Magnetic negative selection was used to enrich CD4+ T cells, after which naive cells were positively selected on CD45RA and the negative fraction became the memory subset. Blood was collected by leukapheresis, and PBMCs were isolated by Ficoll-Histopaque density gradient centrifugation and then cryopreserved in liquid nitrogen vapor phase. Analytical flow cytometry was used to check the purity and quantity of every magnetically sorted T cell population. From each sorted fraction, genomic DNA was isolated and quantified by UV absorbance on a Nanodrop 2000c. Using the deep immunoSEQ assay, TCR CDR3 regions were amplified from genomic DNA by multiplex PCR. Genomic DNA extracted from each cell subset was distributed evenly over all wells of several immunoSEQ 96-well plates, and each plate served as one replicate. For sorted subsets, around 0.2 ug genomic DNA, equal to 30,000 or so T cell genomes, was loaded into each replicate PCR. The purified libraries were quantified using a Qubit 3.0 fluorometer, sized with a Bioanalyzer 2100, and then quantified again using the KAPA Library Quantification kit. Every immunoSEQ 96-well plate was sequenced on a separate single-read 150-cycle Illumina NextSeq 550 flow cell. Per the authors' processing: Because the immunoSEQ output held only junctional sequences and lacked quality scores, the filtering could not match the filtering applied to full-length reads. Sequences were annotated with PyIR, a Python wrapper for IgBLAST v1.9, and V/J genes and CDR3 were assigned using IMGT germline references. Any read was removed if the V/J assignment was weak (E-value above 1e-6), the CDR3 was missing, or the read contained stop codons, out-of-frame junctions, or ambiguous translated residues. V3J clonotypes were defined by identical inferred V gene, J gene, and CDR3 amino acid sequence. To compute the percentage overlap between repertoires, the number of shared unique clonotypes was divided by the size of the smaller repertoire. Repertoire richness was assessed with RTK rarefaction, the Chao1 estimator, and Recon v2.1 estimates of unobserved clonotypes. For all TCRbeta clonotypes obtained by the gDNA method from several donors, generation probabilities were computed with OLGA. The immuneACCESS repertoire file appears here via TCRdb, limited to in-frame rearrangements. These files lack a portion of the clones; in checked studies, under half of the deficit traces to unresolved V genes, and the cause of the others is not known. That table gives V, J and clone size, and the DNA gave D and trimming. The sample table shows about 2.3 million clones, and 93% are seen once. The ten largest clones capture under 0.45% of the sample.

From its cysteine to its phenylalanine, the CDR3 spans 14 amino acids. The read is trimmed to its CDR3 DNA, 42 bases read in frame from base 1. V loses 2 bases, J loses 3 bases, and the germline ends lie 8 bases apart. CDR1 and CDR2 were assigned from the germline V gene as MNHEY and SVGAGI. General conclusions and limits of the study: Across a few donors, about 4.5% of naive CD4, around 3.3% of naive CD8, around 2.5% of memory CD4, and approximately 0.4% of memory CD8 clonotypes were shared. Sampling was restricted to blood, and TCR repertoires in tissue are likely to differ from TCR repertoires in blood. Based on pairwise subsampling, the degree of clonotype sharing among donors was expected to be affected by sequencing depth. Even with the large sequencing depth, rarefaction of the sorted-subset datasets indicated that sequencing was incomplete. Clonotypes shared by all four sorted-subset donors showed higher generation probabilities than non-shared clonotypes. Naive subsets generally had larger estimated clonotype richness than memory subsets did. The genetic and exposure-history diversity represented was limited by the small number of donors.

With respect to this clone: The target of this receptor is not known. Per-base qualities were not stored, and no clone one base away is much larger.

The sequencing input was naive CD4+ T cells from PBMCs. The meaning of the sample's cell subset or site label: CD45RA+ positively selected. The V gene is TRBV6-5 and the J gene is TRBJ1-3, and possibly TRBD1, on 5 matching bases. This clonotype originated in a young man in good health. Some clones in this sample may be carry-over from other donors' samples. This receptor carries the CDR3 CASSYDTGGNTIYF. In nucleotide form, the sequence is TGTGCCAGCAGTTACGATACAGGTGGAAACACCATATATTTT.